This T cell receptor (beta chain) was found in a study of T cell repertoires in cytomegalovirus infection. Study-level background: A matching HLA type, together with CMV infection, was signaled by public TCR beta signatures.

This clonotype was seen many times. Germline V CDR1 and CDR2: SGHAT, FQNNGV. V lost 0 bases and J 5 bases, leaving 4 bases between the germline ends. The CDR3 consists of 13 residues. Each CDR3 protein is one row after TCRdb ran MiXCR on the reads. The repertoire holds some 240,000 distinct CDR3 sequences, with more than 15% as singletons. The receptor was derived from a human donor in good health (CMV status not recorded). Some clones in this sample may be carry-over from other donors' samples. V usage is TRBV11-2 and J usage is TRBJ2-2; no clear D. The specimen was CD8+ T cells from PBMCs. The CDR3 spells CASSLDQTGELFF. The CDR3 DNA is TGTGCCAGCAGCTTAGACCAGACCGGGGAGCTGTTTTTT.